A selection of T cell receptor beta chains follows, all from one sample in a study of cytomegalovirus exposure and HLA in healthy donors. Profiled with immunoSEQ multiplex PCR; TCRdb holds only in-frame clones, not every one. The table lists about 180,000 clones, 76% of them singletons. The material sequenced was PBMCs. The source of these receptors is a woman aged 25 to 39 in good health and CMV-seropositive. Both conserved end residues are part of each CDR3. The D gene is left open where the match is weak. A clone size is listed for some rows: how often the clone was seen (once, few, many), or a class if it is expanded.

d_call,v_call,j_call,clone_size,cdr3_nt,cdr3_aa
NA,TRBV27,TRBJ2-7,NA,TGTGCCAGCAGTTTATCTGCAGGGGTCCACGAGCAGTACTTC,CASSLSAGVHEQYF
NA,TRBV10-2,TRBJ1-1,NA,TGCGCCAGCAGTGAGACTGGTAACACTGAAGCTTTCTTT,CASSETGNTEAFF
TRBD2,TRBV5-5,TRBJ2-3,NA,TGTGCCAGCAAGGCTAGCGGCCCAGATACGCAGTATTTT,CASKASGPDTQYF
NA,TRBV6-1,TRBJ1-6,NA,TGTGCCAGCAGTATGAACAGGGATTCACCCCTCCACTTT,CASSMNRDSPLHF
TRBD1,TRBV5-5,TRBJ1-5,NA,TGTGCCAGCAGCTTGACAGGGGGGAGCAATCAGCCCCAGCATTTT,CASSLTGGSNQPQHF
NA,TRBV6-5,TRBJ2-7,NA,TGTGCCAGCAGTCTCCGGGGCGGGGGCCCGTACGAGCAGTACTTC,CASSLRGGGPYEQYF
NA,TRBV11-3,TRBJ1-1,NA,TGTGCCAGCAGCTTAGTCAGGTCCCGATACACTGAAGCTTTCTTT,CASSLVRSRYTEAFF
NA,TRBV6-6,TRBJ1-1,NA,TGTGCCAGCAGTTACTCGAGAGTGGACACTGAAGCTTTCTTT,CASSYSRVDTEAFF
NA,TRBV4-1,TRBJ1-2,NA,TGCGCCAGCAGCCAGACAGTATTCTATGGCTACACCTTC,CASSQTVFYGYTF
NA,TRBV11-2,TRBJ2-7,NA,TGTGCCAGCAGCCGAACCGGGGTCTCCTACGAGCAGTACTTC,CASSRTGVSYEQYF
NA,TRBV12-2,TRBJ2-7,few,TGTGCAAGTCGCTTAGTACCAGCGCATATGGACGAGCAGTACTTC,CASRLVPAHMDEQYF
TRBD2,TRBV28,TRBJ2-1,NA,TGTGCCAGCAGTTTAACTGGCGGGGGAAACAATGAGCAGTTCTTC,CASSLTGGGNNEQFF
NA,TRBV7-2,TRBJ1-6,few,TGTGCCAGCAGCTCCCCAGGCGCAGGGAAAAGTGCACCCCTCCACTTT,CASSSPGAGKSAPLHF
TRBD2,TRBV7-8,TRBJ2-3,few,TGTGCCAGCAGCAGAGGACTAGCCAACAAGGCTAGCACAGATACGCAGTATTTT,CASSRGLANKASTDTQYF
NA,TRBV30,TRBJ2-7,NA,TGTGCCTGGAGTAAACAGGGCGCCTACGAGCAGTACTTC,CAWSKQGAYEQYF
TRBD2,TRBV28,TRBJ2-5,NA,TGTGCCAGCAGTTTATCCCGTCGGGGGGGGGCGTCGGAGACCCAGTACTTC,CASSLSRRGGASETQYF
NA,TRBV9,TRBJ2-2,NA,TGTGCCAGCAGCGTACTCAGGGCCCCCGGGGAGCTGTTTTTT,CASSVLRAPGELFF
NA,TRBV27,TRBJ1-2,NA,TGTGCCAGCAGTCCCGGGACATCTCCTAACTATGGCTACACCTTC,CASSPGTSPNYGYTF
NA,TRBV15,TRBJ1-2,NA,TGTGCCACCACGCCCCATGGGCCAGCCTATGGCTACACCTTC,CATTPHGPAYGYTF
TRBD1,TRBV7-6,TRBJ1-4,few,TGTGCCAGCAGCCAAGGGACAGGGAATTACGAAAAACTGTTTTTT,CASSQGTGNYEKLFF
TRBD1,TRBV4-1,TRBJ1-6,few,TGCGCCAGCAGCCAAGGGGGGACAGGGCTACGGTCACCCCTCCACTTT,CASSQGGTGLRSPLHF
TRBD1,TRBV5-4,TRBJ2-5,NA,TGTGCCAGCAGCTTGGACAGGGGTCAAGAGACCCAGTACTTC,CASSLDRGQETQYF
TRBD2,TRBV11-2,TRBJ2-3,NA,TGTGCCAGCAGCTCCGGACTAGCGGGGGACACAGATACGCAGTATTTT,CASSSGLAGDTDTQYF
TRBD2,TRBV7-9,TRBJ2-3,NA,TGTGCCAGCGTCGGGGGGGCTTCTAGCACAGATACGCAGTATTTT,CASVGGASSTDTQYF
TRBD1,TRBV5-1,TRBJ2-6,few,TGCGCCAGCAGCTTGGTTCGACAGGGGGCGGGTGGGGCCAACGTCCTGACTTTC,CASSLVRQGAGGANVLTF
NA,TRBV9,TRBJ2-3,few,TGTGCCAGCAGCGTACAGGGGCCAGATACGCAGTATTTT,CASSVQGPDTQYF
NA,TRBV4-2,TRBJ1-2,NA,TGTGCCAGCAGCCCAGCTGATGGCAGGGGCGGCTATGGCTACACCTTC,CASSPADGRGGYGYTF
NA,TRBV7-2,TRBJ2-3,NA,TGTGCCAGCAGCCAATCTCTAGCGAGGGCGGATACGCAGTATTTT,CASSQSLARADTQYF
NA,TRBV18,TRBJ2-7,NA,TGTGCCAGCTCACCATATGGGACTGCCTACGAGCAGTACTTC,CASSPYGTAYEQYF
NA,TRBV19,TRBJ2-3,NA,TGTGCCAGTAGTATCAGGGGGGCACAAGATACGCAGTATTTT,CASSIRGAQDTQYF
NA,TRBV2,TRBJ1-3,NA,TGTGCCAGCAGTACGACAGAACACTCTGGAAACACCATATATTTT,CASSTTEHSGNTIYF
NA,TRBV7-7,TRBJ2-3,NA,TGTGCCAGCAGCTCAGGACAGCCTAGCACAGATACGCAGTATTTT,CASSSGQPSTDTQYF
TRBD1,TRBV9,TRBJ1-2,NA,TGTGCCAGCAGCACCAACCGGGACAGGGGCACCCTAGGCTATGGCTACACCTTC,CASSTNRDRGTLGYGYTF
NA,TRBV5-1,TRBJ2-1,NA,TGCGCCAGCAGCTTGGAAAGTCTTAGAAGTGAGCAGTTCTTC,CASSLESLRSEQFF
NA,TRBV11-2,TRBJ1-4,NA,TGTGCCAGCAGCTTAGATGGGGGGGGGCTGTTTTTT,CASSLDGGGLFF
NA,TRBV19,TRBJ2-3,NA,TGTGCCAGTGCCAGCAGGGTTACAGATACGCAGTATTTT,CASASRVTDTQYF
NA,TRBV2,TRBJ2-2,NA,TGTGCCAGCAGCCGTCGCGGGACAGTGGGCGGGGAGCTGTTTTTT,CASSRRGTVGGELFF
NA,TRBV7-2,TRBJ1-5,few,TGTGCCAGCAGCACACAGGGTTGGTGGAGCAATCAGCCCCAGCATTTT,CASSTQGWWSNQPQHF
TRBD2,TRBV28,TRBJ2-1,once,TGTGCCAGCAGTTTTCCCCTGACTAGCGGGGGAAGAACGGGTAATGAGCAGTTCTTC,CASSFPLTSGGRTGNEQFF
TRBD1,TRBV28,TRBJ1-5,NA,TGTGCCAGCAGTGACCACAGGGGAAACCAGCCCCAGCATTTT,CASSDHRGNQPQHF
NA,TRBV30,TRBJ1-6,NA,TGTGCCTGGACTGATAACAGCGGGAGCTCCTATAATTCACCCCTCCACTTT,CAWTDNSGSSYNSPLHF
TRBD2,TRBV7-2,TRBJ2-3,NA,TGTGCCAGCAGCAGACTAGCGGGCACAGATACGCAGTATTTT,CASSRLAGTDTQYF
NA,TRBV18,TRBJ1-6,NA,TGTGCCAGCTCACCTCGGGAGGGAGCCCTCCACTTT,CASSPREGALHF
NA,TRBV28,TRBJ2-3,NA,TGTGCCAGCACCGAGACTAGGCCAGATACGCAGTATTTT,CASTETRPDTQYF
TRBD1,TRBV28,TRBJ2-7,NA,TGTGCCAGCACCGCGCCGGGACAGGCCTACGAGCAGTACTTC,CASTAPGQAYEQYF
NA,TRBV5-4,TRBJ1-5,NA,TGTGCCAGCAGCTTGGGGGGGGAGGTGGGTCAGCCCCAGCATTTT,CASSLGGEVGQPQHF
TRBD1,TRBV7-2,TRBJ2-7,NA,TGTGCCAGCAGCACACGGACAGGGGGAAACTACGAGCAGTACTTC,CASSTRTGGNYEQYF
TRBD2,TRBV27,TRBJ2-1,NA,TGTGCCAGCAGTGTCCGTCAGCGGGGGGGCTACAATGAGCAGTTCTTC,CASSVRQRGGYNEQFF
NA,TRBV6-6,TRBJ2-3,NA,TGTGCCAGCAGTTCCGGGACAATTTTCCCAGATACGCAGTATTTT,CASSSGTIFPDTQYF
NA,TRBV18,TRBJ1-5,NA,TGTGCCAGCTCACCCACCTCGGGGGGGGATAGCAATCAGCCCCAGCATTTT,CASSPTSGGDSNQPQHF
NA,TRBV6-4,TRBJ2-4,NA,TGTGCCAGCAGACCGGGACTAGCCAAAAACATTCAGTACTTC,CASRPGLAKNIQYF
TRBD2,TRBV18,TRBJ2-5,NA,TGTGCCAGCTCACCGAGAACTAGCGGGACGAGGACCCAGTACTTC,CASSPRTSGTRTQYF
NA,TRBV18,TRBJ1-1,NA,TGTGCCAGCTCACCACGGGAGATGAGGGCGGAAACTGAAGCTTTCTTT,CASSPREMRAETEAFF
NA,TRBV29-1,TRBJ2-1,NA,TGCAGCGTTGTTCGGGATATACCACACAATGAGCAGTTCTTC,CSVVRDIPHNEQFF
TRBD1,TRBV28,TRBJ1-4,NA,TGTGCCAGCAGTTTAGGACTACAGGGGGCTGGAGAAAAACTGTTTTTT,CASSLGLQGAGEKLFF
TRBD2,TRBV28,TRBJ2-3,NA,TGTGCCAGCAGTTTGGCGGGGGGGCGTACAGATACGCAGTATTTT,CASSLAGGRTDTQYF
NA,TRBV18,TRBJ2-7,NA,TGTGCCAGCTCACCAGTTGGCAGGGTTGCGTACGAGCAGTACTTC,CASSPVGRVAYEQYF
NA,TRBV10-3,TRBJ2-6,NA,TGTGCCATCAGTGAGTCGAGCGGGTACGGGGCCAACGTCCTGACTTTC,CAISESSGYGANVLTF
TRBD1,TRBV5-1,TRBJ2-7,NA,TGCGCCAGCAGCCCCTGGACAGGAGCGAGCTCCTACGAGCAGTACTTC,CASSPWTGASSYEQYF